The entry below describes one T cell receptor beta chain. These data belong to a study of blood T cell repertoires in COVID-19. About the study: There were acute and convalescent COVID-19 samples, and they came from the United States, Italy and Spain.

This CDR3 contains 9 residues. Trimming removed 10 bases at V and 7 bases at J, with 5 bases between. Looked up from germline, CDR1 is LNHDA and CDR2 is SQIVND (reference sequence). In the authors' workflow: Estimation of nucleated cell counts was performed using reference gene primer amplification. Libraries were prepared by immunoSEQ multiplex PCR; TCRdb keeps only in-frame clonotypes and omits some of them. V, J and clone size were drawn from that table, and D and trimming were deduced from the DNA. The sample holds roughly 81,000 clones; roughly nine tenths are singletons and the top ten take 8.3%.

This chain uses TRBV19 with TRBJ2-1; D is unclear. This clonotype originated in a man aged 25-45 years with acute or convalescent COVID-19. The specimen was peripheral blood. CDR3 residues: CATLNEQFF. In nucleotides, the CDR3 is TGTGCCACTCTTAATGAGCAGTTCTTC. The entire variable domain, with the rest obtained from reference TRBV19 and TRBJ2-1, is as follows: DGGITQSPKYLFRKEGQNVTLSCEQNLNHDAMYWYRQDPGQGLRLIYYSQIVNDFQKGDIAEGYSVSREKKESFPLTVTSAQKNPTAFYLCATLNEQFFGPGTRLTVL.